Shown below are 18 T cell receptor beta chains from a single sample sequenced in a study of blood T cell repertoires in COVID-19. TCRdb's copy holds only in-frame clones and misses some; the assay was immunoSEQ multiplex PCR. The repertoire holds 37,000 or so clones, 75% to 90% seen once, with roughly 6% in the top ten. Material for sequencing was peripheral blood. Receptors originate from a human donor in a cohort sampled during active COVID-19.

The genes are TRBV12-3 or TRBV12-4 and TRBJ1-2, with D unresolved. Trimming took off 6 bases at V and 2 bases at J, with 10 bases between the two ends. The CDR3 runs 13 residues. CDR3 in amino acids: CASRGSDNYGYTF. CDR3 coding DNA: TGTGCCAGCAGAGGAAGCGACAACTATGGCTACACCTTC.

V gene TRBV10-3 combines with J gene TRBJ1-1; 8 positions agree with TRBD1. The germline gives CDR1 ENHRY, CDR2 SYGVKD. The CDR3 has 14 amino acids. V lost 6 bases, J lost 5 bases, and 8 bases stayed unmatched. The CDR3 sequence: CAIRLDRGETEAFF. CDR3 DNA: TGTGCCATCAGGCTTGACAGGGGCGAGACTGAAGCTTTCTTT.

The J gene is TRBJ1-6, the V gene TRBV6-1; D is perhaps TRBD1 (5 bases). Trimming shortened V by 2 bases and J by 8 bases, and 10 bases separated the two germline ends. This CDR3 has 14 amino acids. Germline V CDR1 and CDR2: MNHNS, SASEGT. CDR3 amino acids: CASSEQGRDSPLHF. The CDR3 nucleotides are TGTGCCAGCAGTGAACAGGGTCGGGATTCACCCCTCCACTTT.

The chain recombines TRBV27 with TRBJ2-2; 11 bases fit TRBD2. Germline V gives CDR1 MNHEY, CDR2 SMNVEV (reference sequence). This CDR3 spans 13 amino acids. The chain's CDR3 is CVSGRAGGGELFF. The CDR3 DNA follows: TGTGTTAGCGGGAGGGCCGGCGGCGGGGAGCTGTTTTTT.

V gene TRBV4-1 combines with J gene TRBJ1-1; D is possibly TRBD1 (5 bases). The CDR3 is 13 residues long. The V end was cut by 4 bases, the J end by 0 bases, with 6 bases between. Germline CDR1 reads MGHRA; CDR2 reads YSYEKL. The CDR3, as DNA: TGCGCCAGCAGCCCAGGGATGAACACTGAAGCTTTCTTT. Its protein product is CASSPGMNTEAFF.

This rearrangement joins TRBV9 to TRBJ2-3; D call uncertain. V shed 2 bases and J shed 0 bases, with 4 bases lying between them. CDR3 length: 13 amino acids. Germline values: CDR1 SGDLS, CDR2 YYNGEE. For the CDR3, the DNA is TGTGCCAGCAGCGTCCCAAGCACAGATACGCAGTATTTT. Amino acid sequence: CASSVPSTDTQYF.

The chain has TRBV4-2 and TRBJ2-1; 8 nucleotides match TRBD2. CDR1 and CDR2 (germline): LGHNA, YNFKEQ. V lost 0 bases and J lost 5; bases outside the gene matches: 6. This CDR3 spans 16 amino acids. CDR3 coding DNA: TGTGCCAGCAGCCAAGAGGGAGCGGGAGTGGACAATGAGCAGTTCTTC. Its translation is CASSQEGAGVDNEQFF.

The J gene is TRBJ2-1, the V gene TRBV5-4; 8 positions match TRBD1. There are 15 residues in the CDR3. Trimming took 4 bases from V and 0 from J; bases not matched to a gene: 3. Germline-derived CDR1 and CDR2 are SGHNT and YYREEE (reference sequence). The CDR3 bases are TGTGCCAGCAGCGGACAGGGACGCTCCTACAATGAGCAGTTCTTC. Encoded protein: CASSGQGRSYNEQFF.

The chain carries TRBV27 and TRBJ2-7; D is possibly TRBD2 (5 bases). CDR1 is MNHEY, CDR2 SMNVEV, per germline (reference sequence). The CDR3 runs 16 residues. V lost 5 bases, J lost 3 bases, and 20 bases lay in between. CDR3 sequence: CASSPTGTRVVYEQYF. CDR3 bases: TGTGCCAGCAGTCCCACGGGAACGCGGGTCGTCTACGAGCAGTACTTC.

The chain has TRBV30 and TRBJ2-7; D remains ambiguous. Germline V CDR1 and CDR2: GTSNPN, SVGIG (reference sequence). V shed 4 bases and J shed 0 bases, with 16 bases lying between them. This CDR3 has 15 residues. The CDR3 nucleotides read TGTGCCTGGAAGGCTGTCACTGCTAGCTCCTACGAGCAGTACTTC. This encodes CAWKAVTASSYEQYF.

The chain joins TRBV6-6 to TRBJ1-5; 10 positions match TRBD1. CDR1 is MNHNY and CDR2 is SVGAGI in the germline V gene (reference sequence). The CDR3 extends over 14 amino acids. Trimming at V came to 5 bases and at J to 4 bases, leaving 2 bases not matched to a gene. CDR3 nucleotide sequence: TGTGCCAGCAGTGCGGACAGGGGGAATCAGCCCCAGCATTTT. It is translated as CASSADRGNQPQHF.

The chain is built from TRBV14 and TRBJ2-7; TRBD1 aligns across 8 bases. The germline CDR1 and CDR2 sequences are SGHDN and FVKESK. CDR3 length: 14 amino acids. The J segment lost 0 bases and the V segment lost 3 bases, leaving 1 base of the junction unmatched. The CDR3 reads CASSHGQGSYEQYF. The CDR3 nucleotides are TGTGCCAGCAGCCATGGACAGGGCTCCTACGAGCAGTACTTC.

This chain links TRBV12-3 or TRBV12-4 with TRBJ1-1; D is ambiguous. V dropped 5 bases and J dropped 5 bases, with 6 bases sitting between them. CDR3 size: 11 residues. CDR3 DNA sequence: TGTGCCAGCAGTCCGCGAACTGAAGCTTTCTTT. As protein: CASSPRTEAFF.

V and J are TRBV24-1 and TRBJ2-7; tentative D call: TRBD2 (7 bases). The germline gives CDR1 KGHDR, CDR2 SFDVKD. V gave up 2 bases and J gave up 4 bases, with 14 bases separating them. The CDR3 runs to 15 residues. CDR3 coding DNA: TGTGCCACCAGTGATTCCTGGGGAGGGGGTTACGAGCAGTACTTC. The encoded protein is CATSDSWGGGYEQYF.

This chain joins TRBV5-1 and TRBJ1-1, with D hard to call. Trimming removed 0 bases at V and 1 base at J, with 10 bases between. This CDR3 has 15 amino acids. Germline CDR1 SGHRS, CDR2 YFSETQ. The CDR3 DNA sequence: TGCGCCAGCAGCTTGGACCCGGTTCGGAACACTGAAGCTTTCTTT. Amino acids: CASSLDPVRNTEAFF.

The chain links TRBV6-6 to TRBJ2-3; TRBD2 agrees at 8 bases. Germline CDR1 reads MNHNY; CDR2 reads SVGAGI (reference sequence). V shed 6 bases, J shed 5 bases, and the junction held 10 bases outside the gene matches. The CDR3 sequence is 15 residues long. CDR3 nucleotide sequence: TGTGCCAGCAGCCCCCCGGGGGGGCGAGGAGATACGCAGTATTTT. It codes for CASSPPGGRGDTQYF.

The rearrangement uses TRBV4-1 and TRBJ2-4, with D perhaps TRBD2 (5 bases). The length of the CDR3 is 15 residues. Trimming pared 3 bases from V and 3 bases from J, leaving 12 bases between. The V gene's germline CDR1 is MGHRA and CDR2 YSYEKL. CDR3 residues: CASSQGGGNKNIQYF. Written as DNA, the CDR3 is TGCGCCAGCAGCCAGGGTGGAGGAAACAAAAACATTCAGTACTTC.

The chain couples TRBV5-5 to TRBJ2-7; 11 bases match TRBD2. Trimming at V came to 3 bases and at J to 7 bases, leaving 9 bases not matched to a gene. The germline V gene has CDR1 SGHKS and CDR2 YYEKEE (reference sequence). The CDR3 is 15 residues long. CDR3 protein: CASSWWASGGREQYF. In DNA, the CDR3 is TGTGCCAGCAGCTGGTGGGCTAGCGGGGGGCGGGAGCAGTACTTC.